This T cell receptor beta chain was sequenced during a study of blood T cell repertoires in COVID-19. Study information: Acute-phase and convalescent COVID-19 samples originated in the United States, Italy and Spain.

Some clones are missing from TCRdb's copy, which holds only in-frame ones; the method was immunoSEQ multiplex PCR. The table has roughly 250,000 clones, 91% seen once. The CDR3 has 13 amino acids. Trimming stripped 5 bases from V and 6 bases from J, with 11 bases between. The germline gives CDR1 LNHDA, CDR2 SQIVND (reference sequence). The rearrangement joins TRBV19 to TRBJ1-5, with D tentatively TRBD1 (5 bases). The TCR comes from a human donor in a cohort exposed to, infected with or recovered from COVID-19 (not recorded which). The donor label of this sample is uncertain. The sequencing sample was made of PBMCs or T cells enriched from blood (not recorded which). The CDR3 DNA reads as TGTGCCAGTAGTTCAGGGTTGCTTCAGCCCCAGCATTTT. Residues: CASSSGLLQPQHF.